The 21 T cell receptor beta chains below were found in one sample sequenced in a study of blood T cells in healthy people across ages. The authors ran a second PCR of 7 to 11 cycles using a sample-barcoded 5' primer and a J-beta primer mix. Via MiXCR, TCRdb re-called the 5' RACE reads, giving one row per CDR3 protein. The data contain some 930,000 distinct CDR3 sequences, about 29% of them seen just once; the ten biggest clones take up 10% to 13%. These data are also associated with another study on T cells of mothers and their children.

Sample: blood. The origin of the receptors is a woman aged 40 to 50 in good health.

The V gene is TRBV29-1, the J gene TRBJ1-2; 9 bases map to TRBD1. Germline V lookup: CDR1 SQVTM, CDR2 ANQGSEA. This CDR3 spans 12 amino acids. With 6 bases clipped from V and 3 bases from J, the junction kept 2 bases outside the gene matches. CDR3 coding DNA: TGCAGCGTAGGACAGGGGTACTATGGCTACACCTTC. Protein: CSVGQGYYGYTF.

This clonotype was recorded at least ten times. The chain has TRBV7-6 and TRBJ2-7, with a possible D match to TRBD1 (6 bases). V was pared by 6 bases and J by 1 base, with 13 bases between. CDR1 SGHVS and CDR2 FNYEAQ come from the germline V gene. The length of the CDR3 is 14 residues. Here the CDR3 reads CASSPPDRSYEQYF. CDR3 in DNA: TGTGCCAGCAGTCCCCCAGACAGGTCCTACGAGCAGTACTTC. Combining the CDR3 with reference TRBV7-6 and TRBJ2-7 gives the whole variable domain GAGVSQSPRYKVTKRGQDVALRCDPISGHVSLYWYRQALGQGPEFLTYFNYEAQQDKSGLPNDRFSAERPEGSISTLTIQRTEQRDSAMYRCASSPPDRSYEQYFGPGTRLTVT.

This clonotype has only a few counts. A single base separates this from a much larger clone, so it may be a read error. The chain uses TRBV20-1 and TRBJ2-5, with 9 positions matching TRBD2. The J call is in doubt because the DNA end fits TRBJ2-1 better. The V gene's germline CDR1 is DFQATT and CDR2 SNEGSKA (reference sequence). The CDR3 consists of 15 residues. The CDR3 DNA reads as TGCAGTGCTGGGGGGGGTAGCGGGGGAAAAGAGACCCAGTTCTTC. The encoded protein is CSAGGGSGGKETQFF.

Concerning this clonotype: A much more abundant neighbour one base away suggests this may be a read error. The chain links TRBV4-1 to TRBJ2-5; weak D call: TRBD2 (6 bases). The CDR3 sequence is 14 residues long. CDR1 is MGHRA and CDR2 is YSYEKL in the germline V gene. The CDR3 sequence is CTSSLVGLEETQYF. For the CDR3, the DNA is TGCACCAGCAGCCTCGTGGGACTTGAAGAGACCCAGTACTTC.

This chain's CDR3 is CASSDTTGRGGYTF. The CDR3 nucleotides are TGTGCCAGCAGTGATACTACAGGGAGAGGTGGCTACACCTTC. The chain recombines TRBV2 with TRBJ1-2; a possible D gene is TRBD1 (6 bases). The CDR3 has 14 amino acids. With 3 bases removed from V and 7 bases from J, the gap between germline ends came to 15 bases. Germline V lookup: CDR1 SNHLY, CDR2 FYNNEI.

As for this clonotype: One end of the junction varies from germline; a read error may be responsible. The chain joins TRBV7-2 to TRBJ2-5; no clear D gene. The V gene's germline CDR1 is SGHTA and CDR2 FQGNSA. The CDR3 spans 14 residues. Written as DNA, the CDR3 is TGTGCCAGCAGCCGCCGCAGCCCTCGAGAGGCCCAGTACTTC. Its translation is CASSRRSPREAQYF.

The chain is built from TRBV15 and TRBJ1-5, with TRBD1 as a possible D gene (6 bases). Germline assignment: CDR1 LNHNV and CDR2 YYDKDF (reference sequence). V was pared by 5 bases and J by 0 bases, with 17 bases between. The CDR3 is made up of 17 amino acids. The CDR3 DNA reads TGTGCCACCAGCTCCGTAGGGGGGGGTTATAGCAATCAGCCCCAGCATTTT. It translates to CATSSVGGGYSNQPQHF. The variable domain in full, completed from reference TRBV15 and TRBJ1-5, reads DAMVIQNPRYQVTQFGKPVTLSCSQTLNHNVMYWYQQKSSQAPKLLFHYYDKDFNNEADTPDNFQSRRPNTSFCFLDIRSPGLGDTAMYLCATSSVGGGYSNQPQHFGDGTRLSIL.

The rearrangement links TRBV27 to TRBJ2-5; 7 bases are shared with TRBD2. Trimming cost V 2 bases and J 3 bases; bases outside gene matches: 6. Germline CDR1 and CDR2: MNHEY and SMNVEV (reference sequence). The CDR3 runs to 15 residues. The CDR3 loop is CASSLGGGKKETQYF. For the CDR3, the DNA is TGTGCCAGCAGTTTAGGGGGGGGGAAGAAAGAGACCCAGTACTTC.

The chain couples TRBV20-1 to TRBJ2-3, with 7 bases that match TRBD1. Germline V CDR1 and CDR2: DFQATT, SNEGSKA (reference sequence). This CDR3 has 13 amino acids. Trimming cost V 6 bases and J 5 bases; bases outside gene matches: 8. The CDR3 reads CSAPLTGKDTQYF. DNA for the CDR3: TGCAGTGCACCGCTGACAGGGAAAGATACGCAGTATTTT.

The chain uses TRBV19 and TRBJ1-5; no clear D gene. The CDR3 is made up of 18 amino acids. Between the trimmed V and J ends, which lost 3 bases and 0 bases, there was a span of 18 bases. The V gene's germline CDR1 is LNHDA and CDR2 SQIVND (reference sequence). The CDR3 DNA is TGTGCCAGTAGTATCGCGGGGTCATGGATAGATAGCAATCAGCCCCAGCATTTT. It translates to CASSIAGSWIDSNQPQHF. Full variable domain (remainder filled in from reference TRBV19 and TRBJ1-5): DGGITQSPKYLFRKEGQNVTLSCEQNLNHDAMYWYRQDPGQGLRLIYYSQIVNDFQKGDIAEGYSVSREKKESFPLTVTSAQKNPTAFYLCASSIAGSWIDSNQPQHFGDGTRLSIL.

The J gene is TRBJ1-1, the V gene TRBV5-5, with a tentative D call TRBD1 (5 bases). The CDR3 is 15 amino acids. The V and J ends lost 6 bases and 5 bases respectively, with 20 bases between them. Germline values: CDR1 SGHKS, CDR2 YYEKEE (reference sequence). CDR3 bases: TGTGCCAGCAAAAGACTCCCGGGCCAGGGAACTGAAGCTTTCTTT. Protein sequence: CASKRLPGQGTEAFF.

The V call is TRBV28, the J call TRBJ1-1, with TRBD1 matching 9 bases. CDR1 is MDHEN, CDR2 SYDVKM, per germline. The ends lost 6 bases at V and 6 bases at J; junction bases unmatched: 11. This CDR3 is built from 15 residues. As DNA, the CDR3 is TGTGCCAGCAGCGTCTCGGACAGGGGAAGAGCTGAAGCTTTCTTT. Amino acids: CASSVSDRGRAEAFF.

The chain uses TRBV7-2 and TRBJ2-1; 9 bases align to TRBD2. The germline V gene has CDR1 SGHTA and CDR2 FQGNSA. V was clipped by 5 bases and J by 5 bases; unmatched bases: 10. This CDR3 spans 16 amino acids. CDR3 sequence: CASSEWGGGADNEQFF. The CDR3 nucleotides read TGTGCCAGCAGCGAATGGGGCGGGGGGGCGGACAATGAGCAGTTCTTC.

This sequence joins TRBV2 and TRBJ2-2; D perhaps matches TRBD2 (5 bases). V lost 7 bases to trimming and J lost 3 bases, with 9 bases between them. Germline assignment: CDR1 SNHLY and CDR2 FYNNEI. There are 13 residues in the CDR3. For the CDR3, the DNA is TGTGCCAGCAAGTGGACTTACACCGGGGAGCTGTTTTTT. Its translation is CASKWTYTGELFF.

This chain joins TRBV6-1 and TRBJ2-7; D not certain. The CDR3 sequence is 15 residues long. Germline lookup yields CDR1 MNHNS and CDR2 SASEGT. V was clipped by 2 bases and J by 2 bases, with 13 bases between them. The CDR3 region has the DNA TGTGCCAGCAGTGAACGGAGCGACCAAACCTACGAGCAGTACTTC. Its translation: CASSERSDQTYEQYF.

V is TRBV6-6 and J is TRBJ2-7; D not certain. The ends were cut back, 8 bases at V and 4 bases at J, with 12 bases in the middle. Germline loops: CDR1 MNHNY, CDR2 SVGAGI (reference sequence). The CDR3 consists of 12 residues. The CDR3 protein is CASSRLGYEQYF. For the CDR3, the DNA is TGTGCCAGCTCAAGGCTGGGTTACGAGCAGTACTTC.

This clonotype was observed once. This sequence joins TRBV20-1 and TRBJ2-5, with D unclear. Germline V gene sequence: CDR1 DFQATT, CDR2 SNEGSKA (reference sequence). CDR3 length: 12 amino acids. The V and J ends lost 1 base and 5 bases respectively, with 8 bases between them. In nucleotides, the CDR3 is TGCAGTGCTAGAGGGCCAACCGAGACCCAGTACTTC. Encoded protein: CSARGPTETQYF.

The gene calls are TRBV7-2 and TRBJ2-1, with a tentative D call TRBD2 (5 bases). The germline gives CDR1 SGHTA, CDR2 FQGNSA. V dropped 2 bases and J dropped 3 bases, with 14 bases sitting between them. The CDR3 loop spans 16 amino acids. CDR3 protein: CASSLNWALDYNEQFF. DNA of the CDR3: TGTGCCAGCAGCTTAAACTGGGCACTAGACTACAATGAGCAGTTCTTC.

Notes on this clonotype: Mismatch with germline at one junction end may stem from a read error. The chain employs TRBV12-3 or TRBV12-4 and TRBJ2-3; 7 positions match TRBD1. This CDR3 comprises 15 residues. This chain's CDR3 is CASSPLRGGTDMQYF. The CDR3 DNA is TGTGCCAGCAGTCCGCTAAGAGGGGGCACAGATATGCAGTATTTT.

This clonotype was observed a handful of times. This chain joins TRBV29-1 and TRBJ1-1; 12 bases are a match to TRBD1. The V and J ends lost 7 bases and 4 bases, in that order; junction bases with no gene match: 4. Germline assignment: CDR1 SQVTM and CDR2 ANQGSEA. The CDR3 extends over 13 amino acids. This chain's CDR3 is CSGTGQGATEAFF. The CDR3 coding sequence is TGCAGCGGTACGGGACAGGGGGCCACTGAAGCTTTCTTT.

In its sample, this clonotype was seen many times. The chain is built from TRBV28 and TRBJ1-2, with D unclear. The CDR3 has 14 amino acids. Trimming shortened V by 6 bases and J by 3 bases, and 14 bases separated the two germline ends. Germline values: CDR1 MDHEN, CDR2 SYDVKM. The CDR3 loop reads CASRPSAGYYGYTF. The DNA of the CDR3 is TGTGCCAGCAGACCGTCCGCCGGGTACTATGGCTACACCTTC.